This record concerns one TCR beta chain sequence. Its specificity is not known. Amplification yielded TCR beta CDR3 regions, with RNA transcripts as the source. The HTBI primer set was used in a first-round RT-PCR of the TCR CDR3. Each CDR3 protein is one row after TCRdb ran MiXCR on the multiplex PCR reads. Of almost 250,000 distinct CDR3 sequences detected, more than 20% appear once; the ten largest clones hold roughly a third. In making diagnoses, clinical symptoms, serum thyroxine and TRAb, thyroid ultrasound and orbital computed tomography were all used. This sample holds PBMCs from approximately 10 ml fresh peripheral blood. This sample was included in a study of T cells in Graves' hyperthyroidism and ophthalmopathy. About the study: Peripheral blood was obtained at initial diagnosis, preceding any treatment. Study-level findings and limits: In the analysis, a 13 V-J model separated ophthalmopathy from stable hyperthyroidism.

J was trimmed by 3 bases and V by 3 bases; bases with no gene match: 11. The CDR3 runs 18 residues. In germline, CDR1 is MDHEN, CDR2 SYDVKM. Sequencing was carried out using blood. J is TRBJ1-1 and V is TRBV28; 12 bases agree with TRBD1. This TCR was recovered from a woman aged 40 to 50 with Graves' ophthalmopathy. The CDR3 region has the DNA TGTGCCAGCAGTTTCCCGACCCCGGGACAGGGGGCTTACACTGAAGCTTTCTTT. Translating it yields CASSFPTPGQGAYTEAFF.